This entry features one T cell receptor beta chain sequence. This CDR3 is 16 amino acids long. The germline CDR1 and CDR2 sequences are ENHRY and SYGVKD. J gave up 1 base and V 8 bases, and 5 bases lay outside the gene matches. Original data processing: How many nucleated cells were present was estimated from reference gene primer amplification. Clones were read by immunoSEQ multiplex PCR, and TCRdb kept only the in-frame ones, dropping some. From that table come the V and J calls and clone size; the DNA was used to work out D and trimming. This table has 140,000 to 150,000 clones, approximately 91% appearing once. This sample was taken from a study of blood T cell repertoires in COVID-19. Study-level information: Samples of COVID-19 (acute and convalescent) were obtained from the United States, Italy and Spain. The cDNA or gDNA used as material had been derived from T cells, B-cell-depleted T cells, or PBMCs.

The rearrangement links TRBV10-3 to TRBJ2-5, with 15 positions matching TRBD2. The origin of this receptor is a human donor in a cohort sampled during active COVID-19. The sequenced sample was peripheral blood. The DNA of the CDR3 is TGTGCCATCGGGACTAGCGGGGGGACATTCCAAGAGACCCAGTACTTC. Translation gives CAIGTSGGTFQETQYF.